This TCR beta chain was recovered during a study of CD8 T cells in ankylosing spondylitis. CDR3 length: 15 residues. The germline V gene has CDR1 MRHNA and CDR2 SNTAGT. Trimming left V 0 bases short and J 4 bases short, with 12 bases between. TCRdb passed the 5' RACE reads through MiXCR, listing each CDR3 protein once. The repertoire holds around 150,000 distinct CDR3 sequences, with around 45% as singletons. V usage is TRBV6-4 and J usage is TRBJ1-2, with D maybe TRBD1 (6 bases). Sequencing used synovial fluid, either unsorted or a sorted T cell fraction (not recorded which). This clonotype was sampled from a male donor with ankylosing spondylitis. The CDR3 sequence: CASSDSNRESYGYTF. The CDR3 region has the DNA TGTGCCAGCAGTGACTCGAACAGGGAATCCTATGGCTACACCTTC.